One and the same sample provided the 6 T cell receptor beta chains below, sequenced in a study of T cells after yellow fever vaccination. TCRdb re-analysed the 5' RACE reads in MiXCR, keeping a single row per CDR3 protein. This table holds a few hundred thousand distinct CDR3 sequences, approximately 10% found once. The sample here was PBMCs, taken on the day of the first yellow fever vaccination. The receptors derive from a man younger than 35 who received the YFV17D yellow fever vaccine.

This clonotype was picked up a small number of times. The chain links TRBV29-1 to TRBJ2-1; perhaps D is TRBD1 or TRBD2 (6 bases each). Germline CDR1 SQVTM, CDR2 ANQGSEA. The CDR3 contains 14 residues. The ends were cut back, 7 bases at V and 7 bases at J, with 20 bases in the middle. The CDR3 nucleotides are TGCAGCGCCCGAACGGGGGCTCGGGGGAATGAGCAGTTCTTC. This encodes CSARTGARGNEQFF.

This clonotype was seen repeatedly, ten times or more. V is TRBV7-2 and J is TRBJ2-2, with D perhaps being TRBD1 or TRBD2 (7 bases each). This CDR3 region has 14 residues. Trimming shortened V by 5 bases and J by 7 bases, and 14 bases separated the two germline ends. CDR1 is SGHTA and CDR2 is FQGNSA in the germline V gene. CDR3 sequence: CASSRPGGGGELFF. The CDR3 DNA follows: TGTGCCAGCAGCCGACCAGGGGGGGGCGGGGAGCTGTTTTTT.

This clonotype was seen a few times. The CDR3, as DNA: TGTGCCAGCGGCCCGACATGGACGGCTTCACCCCTCCACTTT. Translation: CASGPTWTASPLHF. The chain combines TRBV6-2 or TRBV6-3 with TRBJ1-6; D is unresolved. Between the trimmed V and J ends, which lost 8 bases and 9 bases, there was a span of 17 bases. From germline, CDR1 is MNHEY and CDR2 SVGEGT. This CDR3 region has 14 residues.

The rearrangement links TRBV10-3 to TRBJ2-3, with 10 bases fitting TRBD2. The CDR3 is 16 amino acids. Looked up from germline, CDR1 is ENHRY and CDR2 is SYGVKD. Trimming removed 4 bases from V and 7 bases from J; junction bases left unmatched: 11. CDR3: CAISGFERGGANTQYF. CDR3 DNA: TGTGCCATCAGTGGATTTGAGCGGGGGGGCGCGAATACGCAGTATTTT.

CDR3 loop: CASSLSLGSTDTQYF. CDR3 in DNA: TGTGCCAGCAGCTTATCCCTAGGGAGCACAGATACGCAGTATTTT. The chain couples TRBV7-3 to TRBJ2-3; D gene ambiguous. V gave up 2 bases and J gave up 0 bases, with 9 bases separating them. Germline-derived CDR1 and CDR2 are SGHTA and FQGTGA. CDR3 length: 15 amino acids.

This clonotype occurred a few times. This chain joins TRBV5-8 and TRBJ2-1, with 10 bases fitting TRBD1. Germline V gives CDR1 SGHTS, CDR2 YDEGEE. The CDR3 length is 15 residues. The ends lost 4 bases at V and 6 bases at J; junction bases unmatched: 7. CDR3 nucleotides: TGTGCCAGCAGCCACGGGACAGGGGAGCTCAATGAGCAGTTCTTC. Its translation is CASSHGTGELNEQFF.